Sequencing of this TCR beta chain was carried out in a study of blood T cell repertoires in COVID-19 (TCRdb year 2020). Background for the entire study: Collaborator samples came from the United States, Italy and Spain and covered acute and convalescent phases of COVID-19. HLA class I and class II types, where available, came from metadata supplied by the sample provider rather than from assay-based typing. Nearly every sample came with metadata listing a de-identified subject ID, COVID-19 status, age in years and sex. Subjects who had been exposed to COVID-19, were actively infected with it, or had recovered from it provided the deeply sampled blood TCRbeta repertoires that made up the dataset. The repertoires were released in a freely available public database meant as a resource for research on the immune response to SARS-CoV-2. The prospective study material was composed of cDNA or gDNA derived from T cells, B-cell-depleted T cells, or PBMCs. The samples were drawn from two sources: the first 160 participants of the ongoing ImmuneRACE study, and fewer than 1,500 subjects contributed by 6 global collaborators. Results the study describes overall, beyond this receptor: How much clinical and demographic metadata was included differed by source and by participant, and the metadata was provided uncurated.

TCRbeta CDR3 regions were amplified from genomic DNA using the immunoSEQ Assay, a bias-controlled multiplex PCR. As for the original processing: The number of nucleated cells in each sample was estimated by amplification of reference gene primers within the assay. Sequence reads were collapsed and filtered to measure the absolute abundance of every unique TCRbeta CDR3 rearrangement. For each sample, productive Simpson clonality was calculated as the square root of Simpson's diversity index over productive rearrangements. TCRdb carries this immuneACCESS record with in-frame sequences only. Its versions omit some clonotypes, under half of them owing to an unresolved V gene in the studies checked, with the rest unexplained. V, J and clone size are those of that table, while D and trimming were read from the DNA. Recorded for this sample are 55,000 to 70,000 clones; over 65% of them occurred a single time. The ten most abundant clones make up under 30% of the sample.

The CDR3 holds 15 amino acids from the cysteine to the phenylalanine. Only the CDR3 part of the read is kept: 45 bases, read in frame from the first base. The germline V end is reduced by 7 bases and the J end by 3 bases; junction bases left unmatched: 10. From a lookup of the germline V gene, CDR1 and CDR2 are SGHTA and FQGNSA. About this clone itself: It lacks a known antigen. No base quality values were provided; no much bigger clone lies one nucleotide off.

Whole blood was collected in K2EDTA tubes by collaborating institutions according to the institutions' own protocols. For TCRbeta analysis, collaborators shipped samples in one of three forms: frozen whole blood, isolated PBMCs, or DNA extracted from either of those sample types. This sequence was found in a human donor in a cohort sampled during active COVID-19. The sample taken for sequencing was peripheral blood. The V and J segments used are TRBV7-2 and TRBJ2-3, with 7 bases aligning to TRBD2. The CDR3 corresponds to CASKQPQGGTDTQYF. The sequence in DNA is TGTGCCAGCAAACAACCCCAGGGAGGGACAGATACGCAGTATTTT.